This TCR beta chain emerged from a study of identical twins. Concerning this clonotype: Its target is not known.

TCRdb reprocessed the 5' RACE reads with MiXCR, giving one entry per CDR3 protein. This table has about 470,000 distinct CDR3 sequences, 20% to 25% appearing once. J gave up 5 bases and V 5 bases, and 15 bases lay outside the gene matches. The CDR3 runs to 16 residues. Germline CDR1 reads SEHNR; CDR2 reads FQNEAQ (reference sequence). Study observations and caveats: The abundant beta clonotypes from cord blood had fewer insertions, and memory repertoires had none of this.

The same specimen was also included in a second study, on T cells expressing NK-cell markers.

The gene calls are TRBV7-9 and TRBJ2-7; 7 positions agree with TRBD2. Sequences were obtained from CD4+ T cells sorted from blood. The TCR was taken from a woman between 18 and 29 years old in good health. CDR3 nucleotides: TGTGCCAGCAGCGTACGGGCGACTAGCTCTGGGGACGAGCAGTACTTC. It codes for CASSVRATSSGDEQYF.